This passage covers 22 T cell receptor beta chains from one sample sequenced in a study of metastatic and nonmetastatic thyroid tumors. There were no patients who had received any treatment before thyroid surgery. TCRdb re-processed the PCR reads through MiXCR. The repertoire holds tens of thousands of clones, 25% to 30% seen once, with roughly a tenth in the top ten. The specimen sequenced was blood. All receptors derive from a female donor with papillary thyroid cancer or a benign thyroid nodule (not recorded which). Some clones in this sample may be carry-over from other donors' samples.

This clone was seen a few times. The rearrangement links TRBV5-1 to TRBJ1-6; perhaps TRBD1 as D (5 bases). The V end was cut by 4 bases, the J end by 2 bases, with 10 bases between. Per germline, CDR1 SGHRS and CDR2 YFSETQ. CDR3 size: 15 residues. CDR3 region: CASSPTGPYNSPLHF. The CDR3 DNA sequence: TGCGCCAGCAGCCCCACAGGACCCTATAATTCACCCCTCCACTTT. Based on the CDR3 plus reference TRBV5-1 and TRBJ1-6, the full variable domain is KAGVTQTPRYLIKTRGQQVTLSCSPISGHRSVSWYQQTPGQGLQFLFEYFSETQRNKGNFPGRFSGRQFSNSRSEMNVSTLELGDSALYLCASSPTGPYNSPLHFGNGTRLTVT.

Turning to this clone: Here the CDR3 omits its conserved ending phenylalanine or tryptophan, so a read error is the likely source. The chain has TRBV3-1 and TRBJ2-6, with D unclear. CDR3 length: 16 residues. Germline assignment: CDR1 LGHDT and CDR2 YNNKEL (reference sequence). The CDR3 DNA reads TGTGCCAGCAGCCAAGACCAGGTCTCTGCGGCCAACGTCCTGACTTCC. Translation: CASSQDQVSAANVLTS.

The chain combines TRBV11-1 with TRBJ2-7; D gene uncertain. Germline loops: CDR1 SGHAT, CDR2 FQDESV (reference sequence). The CDR3 is made up of 12 amino acids. V dropped 5 bases and J dropped 4 bases, with 9 bases sitting between them. The CDR3 reads CASSPRAYEQYF. CDR3 nucleotide sequence: TGTGCCAGCAGCCCCCGAGCTTACGAGCAGTACTTC.

Regarding this clone: An end of the junction does not agree with germline; a read error may underlie this. This rearrangement joins TRBV20-1 to TRBJ2-1, with a possible D match to TRBD1 (5 bases). Germline V gives CDR1 DFQATT, CDR2 SNEGSKA (reference sequence). CDR3 size: 14 residues. The CDR3 nucleotides read TGCAGTGCTAGAGCCCCACAGGTAAACAATGAGCAGTCCTTC. Translation gives CSARAPQVNNEQSF.

This clone is medium-sized. The chain uses TRBV6-1 and TRBJ1-1; D is uncertain. The CDR3 length is 10 residues. In germline, CDR1 is MNHNS, CDR2 SASEGT. This chain's CDR3 is CAAGRTEAFF. The CDR3 DNA sequence: TGTGCGGCGGGTCGGACTGAAGCTTTCTTT.

The sample holds a few counts of this clone. The rearrangement links TRBV12-3 or TRBV12-4 to TRBJ2-7; no clear D gene. There are 12 residues in the CDR3. V dropped 2 bases and J dropped 6 bases, with 8 bases sitting between them. CDR3 in amino acids: CASSLRVGEQYF. The CDR3 DNA is TGTGCCAGCAGTTTAAGGGTGGGCGAGCAGTACTTC.

This clone was counted only a few times. The chain's CDR3 is CASSLHTGVVNEQFF. The CDR3 region has the DNA TGTGCCAGCAGTTTGCATACAGGGGTGGTTAATGAGCAGTTCTTC. The chain joins TRBV6-1 to TRBJ2-1; 7 nucleotides agree with TRBD1. J was trimmed by 7 bases and V by 5 bases; bases with no gene match: 11. Germline lookup yields CDR1 MNHNS and CDR2 SASEGT. This CDR3 contains 15 residues.

Details on this clone: One base away lies a much larger clone, so this may be a sequencing read error. V usage is TRBV7-9 and J usage is TRBJ2-5; tentative D call: TRBD2 (6 bases). This CDR3 is 15 amino acids long. CDR1 and CDR2 from the germline V gene are SEHNR and FQNEAQ (reference sequence). V was shortened by 2 bases and J by 9 bases, with 19 bases between the two germline ends. CDR3 nucleotide sequence: TGTGCCAGCAGCTTAAACGGGCAGGGTGGGGAGGCCCAGTACTTC. Amino acid sequence: CASSLNGQGGEAQYF.

This clone was counted ten times or more. V gene TRBV10-3 combines with J gene TRBJ1-2; TRBD1 matches at 7 bases. CDR3 length: 13 residues. Germline lookup yields CDR1 ENHRY and CDR2 SYGVKD. The V gene end was trimmed by 8 bases and the J gene end by 8 bases; junction bases not matched to a gene: 11. Here the CDR3 reads CAIYDRDLSGYTF. CDR3 coding DNA: TGTGCCATCTATGACAGGGACCTTTCAGGCTACACCTTC.

By sample share, this clone is medium-sized. The J gene is TRBJ2-2, the V gene TRBV10-3; 7 nucleotides match TRBD1. V lost 5 bases to trimming and J lost 5 bases; unmatched junction nucleotides: 8. Germline values: CDR1 ENHRY, CDR2 SYGVKD. CDR3 size: 15 residues. CDR3 in amino acids: CAISFTGAGTGELFF. The CDR3 DNA reads TGTGCCATCAGTTTTACAGGGGCTGGGACCGGGGAGCTGTTTTTT.

The genes are TRBV7-2 and TRBJ2-3; 7 positions agree with TRBD1. The CDR3 sequence is 14 residues long. Looked up from germline, CDR1 is SGHTA and CDR2 is FQGNSA. The junction had 4 bases not matched to a gene; V was cut back by 5 bases and J by 2 bases. CDR3 in DNA: TGTGCCAGCAGCAGGGACAGCCCCACAGATACGCAGTATTTT. Its protein is CASSRDSPTDTQYF.

This sequence joins TRBV28 and TRBJ1-5, with D perhaps matching TRBD1 (5 bases). The CDR3 contains 16 residues. Germline CDR1 reads MDHEN; CDR2 reads SYDVKM. The V end was cut by 5 bases, the J end by 3 bases, with 17 bases between. The CDR3 coding sequence is TGTGCCAGCAGTACCTCCGGGACGTCTCCCAATCAGCCCCAGCATTTT. Protein product: CASSTSGTSPNQPQHF.

To note about this clone: The sample carries other DNA sequences with the same CDR3. The chain carries TRBV30 and TRBJ1-1; possible D gene TRBD1, 5 bases. The CDR3 extends over 14 amino acids. Trimming took 2 bases from V and 1 from J, leaving 11 bases between them. CDR1 and CDR2 (germline): GTSNPN, SVGIG (reference sequence). The chain's CDR3 is CAWSWGGGNTEAFF. DNA for the CDR3: TGTGCCTGGAGTTGGGGTGGGGGGAACACTGAAGCTTTCTTT.

This clone has at least ten counts. One base away lies a much larger clone, so this may be a sequencing read error. Other DNA variants within this sample encode the same CDR3. The V and J genes are TRBV20-1 and TRBJ2-7; TRBD2 matches 10 bases. The germline gives CDR1 DFQATT, CDR2 SNEGSKA (reference sequence). This CDR3 is 10 amino acids long. Here the CDR3 reads CSASPLAGVF. DNA of the CDR3: TGCAGTGCTAGTCCGCTAGCGGGGGTCTTC.

This clone showed up many times. The chain couples TRBV20-1 to TRBJ2-7; 10 bases align to TRBD2. Germline lookup yields CDR1 DFQATT and CDR2 SNEGSKA (reference sequence). With 4 bases clipped from V and 4 bases from J, the junction kept 7 bases outside the gene matches. The CDR3 spans 14 residues. The CDR3 bases are TGCAGTGCTACGACGACTAGCGGGTTGTACGAGCAGTACTTC. It specifies CSATTTSGLYEQYF.

This clone was seen more than once but under ten times. The chain joins TRBV12-3 or TRBV12-4 to TRBJ1-4; 10 bases line up with TRBD1. The CDR3 sequence is 14 residues long. Trimming removed 4 bases from V and 13 bases from J; junction bases left unmatched: 9. The CDR3, as DNA: TGTGCCAGCAGTTCCACCGGGACAGGGGACTCACTGTTTTTT. This encodes CASSSTGTGDSLFF.

The V and J genes are TRBV11-3 and TRBJ2-1; perhaps TRBD2 as D (5 bases). CDR1 and CDR2 from the germline V gene are SGHNT and YENEEA. The V gene lost 7 bases and the J gene lost 9 bases, with 13 bases spanning the gap. The CDR3 consists of 12 residues. CDR3 nucleotides: TGTGCCAGCAACCGACTTGGGAGTGAGCAGTTCTTC. It is translated as CASNRLGSEQFF.

This clone was detected many times. One end of the junction is discordant with germline, which a read error may explain. This chain links TRBV24-1 with TRBJ1-2; TRBD1 agrees at 9 bases. The CDR3 totals 17 residues. Germline V gene lookup returns CDR1 KGHDR and CDR2 SFDVKD. The CDR3 region is CATSDSGPGQGNHGYTF. The CDR3 nucleotides read TGTGCCACCAGTGATTCCGGGCCGGGACAGGGTAACCATGGCTACACCTTC.

The V call is TRBV11-2, the J call TRBJ2-2, with D possibly being TRBD2 (6 bases). V was trimmed by 5 bases and J by 2 bases, leaving 18 bases between them. The CDR3 totals 17 residues. The V gene's germline CDR1 is SGHAT and CDR2 FQNNGV. Here the CDR3 reads CASSLILFSGNTGELFF. The CDR3, as DNA: TGTGCCAGCAGCCTAATCCTCTTTAGCGGTAACACCGGGGAGCTGTTTTTT.

J is TRBJ1-6 and V is TRBV2, with a possible D match to TRBD1 (6 bases). The V and J ends lost 1 base and 9 bases respectively, with 10 bases between them. The CDR3 is 14 amino acids. The germline V gene encodes CDR1 SNHLY and CDR2 FYNNEI. The DNA for the CDR3 is TGTGCCAGCAGTGAAGGGCAGGGGAGTTCACCCCTCCACTTT. Its translation: CASSEGQGSSPLHF.

CDR3 amino acids: CASSLSQGNEQYF. CDR3 sequence (DNA): TGTGCCAGCAGCTTAAGTCAAGGGAACGAGCAGTACTTC. The V and J genes are TRBV7-2 and TRBJ2-7; no reliable D call. V lost 2 bases to trimming and J lost 5 bases, with 10 bases between them. In germline, CDR1 is SGHTA, CDR2 FQGNSA. The CDR3 length is 13 residues. Combining the CDR3 with reference TRBV7-2 and TRBJ2-7 gives the whole variable domain GAGVSQSPSNKVTEKGKDVELRCDPISGHTALYWYRQSLGQGLEFLIYFQGNSAPDKSGLPSDRFSAERTGGSVSTLTIQRTQQEDSAVYLCASSLSQGNEQYFGPGTRLTVT.

This chain joins TRBV12-3 or TRBV12-4 and TRBJ2-7, with 11 bases matching TRBD2. The CDR3 sequence is 15 residues long. Trimming at V came to 2 bases and at J to 6 bases, leaving 6 bases not matched to a gene. CDR3 sequence reads: CASSLTSGSVGEQYF. The DNA for the CDR3 is TGTGCCAGCAGTTTAACTAGCGGGAGCGTCGGCGAGCAGTACTTC.